This T cell receptor (beta chain) came from a study of blood T cells in healthy people across ages. Whole-study context: Template switching captured about one barcoded beta molecule per two T cells. Study findings and constraints: Donors of long life had a larger count of naive CD4+ cells and greater diversity than aged donors.

Concerning this clonotype: The antigen is unknown.

The CDR3 length is 14 residues. In germline, CDR1 is MGHDK, CDR2 SYGVNS. Trimming shortened V by 4 bases and J by 2 bases, and 9 bases separated the two germline ends. A second PCR, run for 7 to 11 cycles, used a sample-barcoded 5' primer plus a J-beta primer mix. TCRdb re-analysed the 5' RACE reads in MiXCR, keeping a single row per CDR3 protein. The sample carries more than 1 million distinct CDR3 sequences, around 45% recorded once. The gene calls are TRBV25-1 and TRBJ2-1, with D possibly being TRBD1 (6 bases). The sequence came from an older woman in good health. The sample was blood. CDR3 in DNA: TGTGCCAGCAGTGGAAGGGACACCTACAATGAGCAGTTCTTC. It translates to CASSGRDTYNEQFF.